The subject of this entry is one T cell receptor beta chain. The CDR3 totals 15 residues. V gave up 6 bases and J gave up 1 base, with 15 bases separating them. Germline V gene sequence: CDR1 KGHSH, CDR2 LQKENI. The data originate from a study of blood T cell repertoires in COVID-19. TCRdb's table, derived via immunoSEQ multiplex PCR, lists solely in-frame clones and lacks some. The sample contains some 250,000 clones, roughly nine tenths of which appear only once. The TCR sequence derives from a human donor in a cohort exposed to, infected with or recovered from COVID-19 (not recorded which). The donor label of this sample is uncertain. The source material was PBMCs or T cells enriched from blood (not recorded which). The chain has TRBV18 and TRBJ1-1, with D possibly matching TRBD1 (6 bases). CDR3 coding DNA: TGTGCCAGCTCCCCCATGGGGGCGACGAACACTGAAGCTTTCTTT. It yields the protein CASSPMGATNTEAFF.